These 4 T cell receptor beta chains came from one sample sequenced in a study of blood T cell repertoires in COVID-19. TCRdb's table, derived via immunoSEQ multiplex PCR, lists solely in-frame clones and lacks some. The table includes some 350,000 clones, around four fifths detected once. The sequenced sample was peripheral blood. The receptors derive from a man aged 25 to 45 with active or convalescent COVID-19.

The rearrangement joins TRBV5-8 to TRBJ1-3; D is undetermined. The CDR3 is 14 residues long. V dropped 0 bases and J dropped 4 bases, with 8 bases sitting between them. Germline CDR1 SGHTS, CDR2 YDEGEE. DNA for the CDR3: TGTGCCAGCAGCTTGGGCGTTTGGGGAAACACCATATATTTT. Translation gives CASSLGVWGNTIYF.

This rearrangement joins TRBV4-3 to TRBJ1-6, with TRBD1 matching 10 bases. V trimming: 3 bases; J trimming: 6 bases; junction bases outside the gene matches: 2. The CDR3 length is 15 residues. Germline CDR1 is LGHNA and CDR2 is YSLEER. The CDR3 sequence: CASSHGTGVNSPLHF. The DNA of the CDR3 is TGCGCCAGCAGCCACGGGACAGGGGTTAATTCACCCCTCCACTTT.

The rearrangement links TRBV25-1 to TRBJ1-1, with 7 bases aligning to TRBD1. Looked up from germline, CDR1 is MGHDK and CDR2 is SYGVNS. The CDR3 length is 17 residues. Trimming at V came to 9 bases and at J to 0 bases, leaving 16 bases not matched to a gene. The CDR3 DNA follows: TGTGCCAGTCTCCCTGGACAGGTCCCTTGGATGAACACTGAAGCTTTCTTT. Amino acid sequence: CASLPGQVPWMNTEAFF.

V and J are TRBV11-1 and TRBJ2-4, with TRBD1 as a possible D gene (5 bases). Germline assignment: CDR1 SGHAT and CDR2 FQDESV (reference sequence). The CDR3 sequence is 15 residues long. V was pared by 5 bases and J by 1 base, with 12 bases between. The CDR3: CASSEAGMAKNIQYF. The CDR3, as DNA: TGTGCCAGCAGCGAAGCAGGGATGGCCAAAAACATTCAGTACTTC.